This T cell receptor (beta chain) derives from a study of T-cell reconstitution after alpha-beta-depleted transplantation in children. The CDR3 extends over 14 amino acids. Trimming cost V 4 bases and J 1 base, with 7 bases left between them. CDR1 SGHTA and CDR2 FQGNSA come from the germline V gene. Unique molecular identifiers tagged the TCRbeta library. TCRdb analysed the PCR reads with MiXCR anew, one entry per CDR3 protein. Counted here are around 490,000 distinct CDR3 sequences, about an eighth occurring once; the ten biggest clones make up about 15%. The J gene is TRBJ2-2, the V gene TRBV7-2, with no clear D. The material sequenced was PBMCs, mostly from graft donor cells, taken 180 days after TCRalphabeta/CD19-depleted stem cell transplant. This TCR derives from a female patient under 10 years old who had a stem cell transplant for aplastic anemia, so the T cells may come from the graft donor. The chain's CDR3 is CASSSDVNTGELFF. The CDR3 bases are TGTGCCAGCAGCTCGGACGTGAACACCGGGGAGCTGTTTTTT.